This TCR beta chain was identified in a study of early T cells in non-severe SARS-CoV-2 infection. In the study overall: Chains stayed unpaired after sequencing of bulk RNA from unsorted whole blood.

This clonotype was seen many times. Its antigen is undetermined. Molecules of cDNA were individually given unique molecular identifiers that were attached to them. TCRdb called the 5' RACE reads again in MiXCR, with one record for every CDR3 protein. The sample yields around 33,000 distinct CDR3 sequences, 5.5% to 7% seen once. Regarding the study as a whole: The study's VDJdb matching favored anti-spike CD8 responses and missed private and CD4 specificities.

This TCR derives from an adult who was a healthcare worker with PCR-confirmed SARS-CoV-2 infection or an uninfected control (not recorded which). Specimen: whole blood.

The CDR3 protein is CASRRDNLMNTEAFF. CDR3 DNA: TGTGCCAGCAGAAGAGACAACCTCATGAACACTGAAGCTTTCTTT. The V and J genes are TRBV7-3 and TRBJ1-1, with no clear D. Germline V gene lookup returns CDR1 SGHTA and CDR2 FQGTGA. Trimming pared 6 bases from V and 0 bases from J, leaving 14 bases between. The CDR3 has 15 residues.